This T cell receptor (beta chain) is drawn from a study of shared clonotypes between healthy human individuals. A single count supports this clone. Clones were sequenced by immunoSEQ multiplex PCR, and TCRdb holds only the in-frame ones, with some missing. The sample records 2 million to 2.5 million clones, about 90% being singletons. The germline V gene encodes CDR1 MNHEY and CDR2 SMNVEV (reference sequence). The V end lost 2 bases, the J end lost 5 bases, and 14 bases lay between the germline ends. CDR3 size: 15 residues. Division of CD4+ cells produced a CD45RA+ naive subset and a CD45RA-negative memory subset.

Sample: naive CD4+ T cells from PBMCs. Subset in this sample: CD45RA+ positively selected. The receptor was derived from a man younger than 30 in good health. Some clones in this sample may be carry-over from other donors' samples. The J gene is TRBJ2-3, the V gene TRBV27; D is perhaps TRBD1 or TRBD2 (5 bases each). The CDR3 DNA follows: TGTGCCAGCAGTTTAGACCAGGGCCGGGGAGATACGCAGTATTTT. Translation gives CASSLDQGRGDTQYF.